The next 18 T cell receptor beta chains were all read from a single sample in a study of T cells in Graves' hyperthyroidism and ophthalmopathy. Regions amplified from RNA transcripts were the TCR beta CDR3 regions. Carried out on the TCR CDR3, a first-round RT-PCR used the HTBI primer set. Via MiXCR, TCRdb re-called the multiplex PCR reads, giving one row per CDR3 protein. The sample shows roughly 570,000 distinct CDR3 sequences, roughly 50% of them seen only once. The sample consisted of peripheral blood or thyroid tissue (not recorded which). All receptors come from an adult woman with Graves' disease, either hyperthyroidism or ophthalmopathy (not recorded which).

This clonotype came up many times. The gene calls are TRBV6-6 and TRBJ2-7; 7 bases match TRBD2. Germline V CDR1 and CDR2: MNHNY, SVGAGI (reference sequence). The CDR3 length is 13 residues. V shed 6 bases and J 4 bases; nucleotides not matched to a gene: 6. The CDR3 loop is CASSQTAGYEQYF. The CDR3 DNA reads TGTGCCAGCAGCCAGACAGCGGGATACGAGCAGTACTTC.

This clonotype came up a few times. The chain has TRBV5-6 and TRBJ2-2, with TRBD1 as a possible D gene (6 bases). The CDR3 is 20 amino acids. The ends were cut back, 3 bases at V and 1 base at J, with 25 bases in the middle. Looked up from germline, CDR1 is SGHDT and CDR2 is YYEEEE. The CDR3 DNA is TGTGCCAGCAGCTACCCTAGGTCAGGGGCAGTTTTCTGGAACACCGGGGAGCTGTTTTTT. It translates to CASSYPRSGAVFWNTGELFF. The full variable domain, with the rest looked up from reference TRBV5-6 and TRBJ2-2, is DAGVTQSPTHLIKTRGQQVTLRCSPKSGHDTVSWYQQALGQGPQFIFQYYEEEERQRGNFPDRFSGHQFPNYSSELNVNALLLGDSALYLCASSYPRSGAVFWNTGELFFGEGSRLTVL.

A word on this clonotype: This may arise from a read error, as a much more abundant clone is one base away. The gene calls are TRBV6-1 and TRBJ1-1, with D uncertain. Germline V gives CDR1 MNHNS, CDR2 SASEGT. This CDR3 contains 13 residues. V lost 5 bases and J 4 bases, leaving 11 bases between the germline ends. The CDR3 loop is CASSQLLSTEAFF. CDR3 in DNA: TGTGCCAGCAGTCAACTTTTAAGCACTGAAGCTTTCTTT.

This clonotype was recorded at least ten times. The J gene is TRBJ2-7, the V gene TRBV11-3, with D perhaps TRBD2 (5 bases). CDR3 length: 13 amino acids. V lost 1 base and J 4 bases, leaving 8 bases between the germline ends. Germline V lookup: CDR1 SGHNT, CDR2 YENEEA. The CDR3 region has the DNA TGTGCCAGCAGCTTAGGGGAGTCTTACGAGCAGTACTTC. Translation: CASSLGESYEQYF.

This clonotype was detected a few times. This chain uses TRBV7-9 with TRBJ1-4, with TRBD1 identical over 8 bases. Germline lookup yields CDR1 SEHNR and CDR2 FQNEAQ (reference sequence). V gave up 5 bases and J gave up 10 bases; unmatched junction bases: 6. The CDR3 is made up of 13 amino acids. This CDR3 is CASSVRGLGKLFF. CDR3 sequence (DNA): TGTGCCAGCAGCGTCAGGGGGCTAGGAAAACTGTTTTTT.

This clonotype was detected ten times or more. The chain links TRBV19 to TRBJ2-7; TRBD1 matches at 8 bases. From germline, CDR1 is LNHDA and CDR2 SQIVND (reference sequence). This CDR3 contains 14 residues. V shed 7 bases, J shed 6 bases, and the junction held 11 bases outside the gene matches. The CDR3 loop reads CASTGDRGRSEQYF. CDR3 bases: TGTGCCAGTACTGGAGACAGGGGAAGGAGCGAGCAGTACTTC.

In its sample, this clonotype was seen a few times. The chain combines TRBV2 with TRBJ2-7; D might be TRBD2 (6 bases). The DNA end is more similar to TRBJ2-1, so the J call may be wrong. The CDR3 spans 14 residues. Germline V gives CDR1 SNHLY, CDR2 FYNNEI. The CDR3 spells CANAGTSEVVEQFF. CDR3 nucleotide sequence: TGTGCCAACGCCGGGACTTCGGAGGTGGTTGAGCAGTTCTTC.

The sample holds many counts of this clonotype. CDR3 coding DNA: TGTGCCAGCAGCTCGTTTATGGAGACCCAGTACTTC. This sequence encodes CASSSFMETQYF. This chain connects TRBV11-2 to TRBJ2-5; D is unresolved. The germline gives CDR1 SGHAT, CDR2 FQNNGV. The CDR3 covers 12 residues. V lost 4 bases to trimming and J lost 5 bases, with 8 bases between them.

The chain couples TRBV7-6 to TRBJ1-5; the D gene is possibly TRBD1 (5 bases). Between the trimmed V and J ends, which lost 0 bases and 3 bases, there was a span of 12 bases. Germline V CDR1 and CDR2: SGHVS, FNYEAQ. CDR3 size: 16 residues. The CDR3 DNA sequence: TGTGCCAGCAGCTTAGCCGGGGGGGTTACCAATCAGCCCCAGCATTTT. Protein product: CASSLAGGVTNQPQHF.

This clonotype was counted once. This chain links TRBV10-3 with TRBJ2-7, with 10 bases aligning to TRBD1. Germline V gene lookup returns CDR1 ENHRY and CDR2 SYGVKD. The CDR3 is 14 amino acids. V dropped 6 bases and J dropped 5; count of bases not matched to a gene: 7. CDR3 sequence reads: CAISSGTGVHEQYF. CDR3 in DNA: TGTGCCATCAGCTCCGGGACAGGGGTCCACGAGCAGTACTTC.

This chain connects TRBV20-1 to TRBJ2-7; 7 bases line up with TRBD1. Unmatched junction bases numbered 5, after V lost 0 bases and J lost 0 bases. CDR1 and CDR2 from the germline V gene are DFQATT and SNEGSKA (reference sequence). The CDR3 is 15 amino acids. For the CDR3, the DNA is TGCAGTGCTAGAGACTGGGACAGAGACTCCTACGAGCAGTACTTC. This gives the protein CSARDWDRDSYEQYF.

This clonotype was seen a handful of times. CDR3 bases: TGTGCCAGCAGTTCGCAGGAAAACTATGGCTACACCTTC. Protein product: CASSSQENYGYTF. The rearrangement joins TRBV12-3 or TRBV12-4 to TRBJ1-2, with no clear D. V was trimmed by 4 bases and J by 2 bases, leaving 8 bases between them. The CDR3 is 13 amino acids.

The CDR3 loop reads CASSLGGSRREGREQFF. The CDR3 nucleotides read TGCGCCAGCAGCTTGGGGGGCTCTCGGCGGGAGGGCCGAGAGCAGTTCTTC. V gene TRBV5-1 combines with J gene TRBJ2-1; 9 positions agree with TRBD2. CDR1 is SGHRS, CDR2 YFSETQ, per germline. The CDR3 has 17 residues. The V segment lost 0 bases and the J segment 10 bases; nucleotides outside the gene matches: 14.

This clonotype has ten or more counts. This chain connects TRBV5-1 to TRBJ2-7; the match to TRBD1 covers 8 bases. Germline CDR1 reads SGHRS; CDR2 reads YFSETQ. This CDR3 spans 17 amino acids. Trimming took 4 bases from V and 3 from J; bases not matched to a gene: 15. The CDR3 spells CASSMVPIDRGDYEQYF. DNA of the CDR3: TGCGCCAGCAGCATGGTCCCCATAGACAGGGGCGACTACGAGCAGTACTTC.

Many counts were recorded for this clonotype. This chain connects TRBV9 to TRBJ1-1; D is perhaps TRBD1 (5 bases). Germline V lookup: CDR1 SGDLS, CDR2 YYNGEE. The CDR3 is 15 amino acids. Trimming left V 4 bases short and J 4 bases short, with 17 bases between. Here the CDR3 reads CASSLEGNSVTEAFF. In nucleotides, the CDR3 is TGTGCCAGCAGCCTGGAGGGGAACAGCGTCACTGAAGCTTTCTTT.

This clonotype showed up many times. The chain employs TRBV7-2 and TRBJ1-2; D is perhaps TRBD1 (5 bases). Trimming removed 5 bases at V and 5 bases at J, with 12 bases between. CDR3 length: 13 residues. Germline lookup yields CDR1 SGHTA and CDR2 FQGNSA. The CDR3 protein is CASSLNPGYGYTF. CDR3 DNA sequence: TGTGCCAGCAGCCTAAACCCAGGGTATGGCTACACCTTC.

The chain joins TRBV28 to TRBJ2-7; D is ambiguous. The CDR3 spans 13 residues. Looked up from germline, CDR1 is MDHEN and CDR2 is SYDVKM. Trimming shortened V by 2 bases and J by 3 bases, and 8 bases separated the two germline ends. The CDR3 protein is CASSLASLYEQYF. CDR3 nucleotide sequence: TGTGCCAGCAGTTTAGCCTCCCTCTACGAGCAGTACTTC.

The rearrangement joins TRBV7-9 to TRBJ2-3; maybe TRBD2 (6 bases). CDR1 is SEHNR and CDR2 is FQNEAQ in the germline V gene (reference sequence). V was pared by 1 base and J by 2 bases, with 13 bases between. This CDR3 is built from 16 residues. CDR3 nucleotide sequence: TGTGCCAGCAGCTTAGGGGGAGGCCCCCACACAGATACGCAGTATTTT. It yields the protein CASSLGGGPHTDTQYF.